The sequence of this T cell receptor (beta chain) was determined in a study of T cell changes during pregnancy in multiple sclerosis (dated by TCRdb to 2018 to 2020). Notes on the research overall: The study looked at changes in the T cell repertoire across pregnancy in women with multiple sclerosis.

Preparation of the library involved the immunoSEQ multiplex PCR assay. The clones in this table, taken by TCRdb from immuneACCESS, are in-frame only. Not every clone is retained; where verified, under half of the shortfall comes from an unresolved V gene, and the cause of the rest is unknown. Across this sample there are around 70,000 clones, with roughly 94% seen only once. The ten largest clonotypes hold 0.58% of the sample. Points on this clone: The target of this receptor is not known. The record has no base qualities; no much larger clone is one base away.

Clipping removes 5 bases from V and 8 bases from J, with 11 as the unmatched junction base count. Counted from cysteine to phenylalanine, this CDR3 has 15 amino acids. This entry keeps only the CDR3 DNA: 45 bases, framed from base 1. The germline V gene specifies SGHTA as CDR1 and FQGNSA as CDR2. The sequence is built from TRBV7-2 and TRBJ1-2, and 10 junctional nucleotides match TRBD1. This TCR was recovered from a female donor with multiple sclerosis, enrolled in a pregnancy study. The source was peripheral blood, collected in the third trimester of pregnancy. CDR3 sequence: CASSPHPGQGYGYTF. The nucleotide sequence is given as TGTGCCAGCAGCCCGCACCCGGGACAGGGGTACGGCTACACCTTC.